This T cell receptor beta chain was identified in a study of blood T cell repertoires in COVID-19. Study information: Acute and convalescent COVID-19 samples came from the United States, Italy and Spain. T cells, B-cell-depleted T cells, or PBMCs provided the cDNA or gDNA that served as material.

This CDR3 has 10 residues. Germline V gene lookup returns CDR1 SQVTM and CDR2 ANQGSEA. V trimming: 7 bases; J trimming: 7 bases; junction bases outside the gene matches: 3. Those enrolled, adults aged roughly 18 to 89 years, came from about two dozen US areas. Each participant's cohort was designated according to participant-reported clinical history. This table comes from immunoSEQ multiplex PCR, and its TCRdb copy is limited to in-frame clones, with some not included. The sample consists of about 220,000 clones, around 87% of them appearing once. The source material was PBMCs or T cells enriched from blood (not recorded which). This clonotype originated in a man aged 30 to 39 who had been exposed to COVID-19. This sequence joins TRBV29-1 and TRBJ1-2, with 7 bases that match TRBD1. The DNA for the CDR3 is TGCAGCGGGGACAGCGCTGGCTACACCTTC. Protein: CSGDSAGYTF.